This entry lists 15 T cell receptor beta chains sequenced from one sample in a study of regulatory T cells in long-lasting Graves disease (dated by TCRdb to the early 2020s). Reading the label with the study, this specimen's time point is: newly diagnosed GD, antithyroid drugs for less than 3 months. RNA was extracted from PBMCs in TRIzol for both TCR sequencing and RNA sequencing. The library was built by means of multiplex PCR. Sequencing was performed on an Illumina HiSeq 4000. CDR3 regions were amplified by Arm-PCR with iRepertoire HTBI primers to construct TCR beta libraries. TCRdb passed the public sequencing reads through fastp at Q25 and MiXCR, retaining productive beta sequences. Rows matching on CDR3 protein sequence are summarized as one entry with the most common DNA and genes. The sample table shows 510,000 or so distinct CDR3 sequences, and about 12% are seen once. The ten largest make up about 8.3% of the sample.

In addition, the sample was reused for a study of T cells in Graves' hyperthyroidism and ophthalmopathy.

The material sequenced was peripheral blood mononuclear cells (PBMCs), taken at new diagnosis, from a patient treated with antithyroid drugs. The receptors derive from a young woman with Graves disease. Donor details come from another sample of the same person, matched by shared clones.

This clonotype was counted at least ten times. This chain links TRBV7-3 with TRBJ2-1; TRBD2 agrees at 10 bases. The length of the CDR3 is 18 residues. The V segment lost 4 bases and the J segment 1 base; nucleotides outside the gene matches: 10. The germline V gene has CDR1 SGHTA and CDR2 FQGTGA. The CDR3 protein is CASSSPSGRDRSYNEQFF. Written as DNA, the CDR3 is TGTGCCAGCAGCTCGCCTAGCGGGAGAGATAGATCCTACAATGAGCAGTTCTTC.

This clonotype was found many times. The chain links TRBV6-1 to TRBJ2-5; D is unclear. V lost 6 bases and J 3 bases, leaving 20 bases between the germline ends. The CDR3 runs to 16 residues. Germline V gene data show CDR1 as MNHNS and CDR2 as SASEGT. The CDR3 region is CASRKGGGGVKETQYF. CDR3 DNA sequence: TGTGCCAGCAGAAAGGGCGGTGGTGGTGTAAAAGAGACCCAGTACTTC.

This clonotype was found a few times. V is TRBV28 and J is TRBJ2-7, with D perhaps matching TRBD1 (5 bases). Between the trimmed V and J ends, which lost 6 bases and 3 bases, there was a span of 9 bases. CDR3 length: 12 amino acids. Germline CDR1 MDHEN, CDR2 SYDVKM. The CDR3 loop is CASSQQVYEQYF. As DNA, the CDR3 is TGTGCCAGCAGCCAACAGGTCTACGAGCAGTACTTC. The variable domain in full, completed from reference TRBV28 and TRBJ2-7, reads DVKVTQSSRYLVKRTGEKVFLECVQDMDHENMFWYRQDPGLGLRLIYFSYDVKMKEKGDIPEGYSVSREKKERFSLILESASTNQTSMYLCASSQQVYEQYFGPGTRLTVT.

The V and J genes are TRBV7-6 and TRBJ2-1; either TRBD1 or TRBD2 may fit D (6 bases each). Trimming took off 5 bases at V and 8 bases at J, with 16 bases between the two ends. The CDR3 consists of 14 residues. Germline V gene data show CDR1 as SGHVS and CDR2 as FNYEAQ. CDR3 sequence (DNA): TGTGCCAGCAGCCCCAAAGGGGGGCGAGATGAGCAGTTCTTC. Protein product: CASSPKGGRDEQFF.

This clonotype came up many times. The rearrangement uses TRBV3-1 and TRBJ2-7; D unresolved. The CDR3 runs 15 residues. Germline CDR1 and CDR2: LGHDT and YNNKEL (reference sequence). Deletions cut 0 bases from V and 2 bases from J, with 11 bases between. This CDR3 is CASSQDRGSTYEQYF. The CDR3 DNA follows: TGTGCCAGCAGCCAAGATCGCGGCAGCACCTACGAGCAGTACTTC.

This clonotype appeared many times. This chain connects TRBV7-9 to TRBJ2-6; 10 bases fit TRBD2. Germline V gene data show CDR1 as SEHNR and CDR2 as FQNEAQ (reference sequence). The CDR3 is made up of 18 amino acids. The V and J ends lost 7 bases and 4 bases, in that order; junction bases with no gene match: 13. CDR3 sequence: CASKRGPSGRGGANVLTF. The CDR3 coding sequence is TGTGCCAGCAAAAGGGGGCCTAGCGGGAGAGGCGGGGCCAACGTCCTGACTTTC.

This clonotype was counted ten times or more. The rearrangement links TRBV20-1 to TRBJ2-3; D gene ambiguous. Germline V gives CDR1 DFQATT, CDR2 SNEGSKA (reference sequence). This CDR3 spans 14 amino acids. V shed 3 bases and J shed 6 bases, with 16 bases lying between them. This chain's CDR3 is CSASDISSSDTQYF. The CDR3 nucleotides are TGCAGTGCTAGTGACATTTCATCGTCGGATACGCAGTATTTT.

This clonotype was observed many times. The chain links TRBV7-9 to TRBJ2-1, with 9 positions matching TRBD2. The V segment lost 4 bases and the J segment 0 bases; nucleotides outside the gene matches: 7. The CDR3 has 17 residues. Germline CDR1 and CDR2: SEHNR and FQNEAQ (reference sequence). CDR3 in amino acids: CASSSVGREGSYNEQFF. CDR3 DNA sequence: TGTGCCAGCAGCTCCGTCGGGCGGGAGGGCTCCTACAATGAGCAGTTCTTC.

The chain joins TRBV15 to TRBJ2-1, with 10 bases fitting TRBD1. Germline CDR1 is LNHNV and CDR2 is YYDKDF (reference sequence). The ends lost 0 bases at V and 4 bases at J; junction bases unmatched: 0. There are 15 residues in the CDR3. CDR3 in amino acids: CATSREGQGYNEQFF. The CDR3 DNA is TGTGCCACCAGCAGAGAGGGACAGGGGTACAATGAGCAGTTCTTC.

This clonotype appeared a few times. Given a much more abundant clone one base away, this may be a read error. This rearrangement joins TRBV18 to TRBJ2-1; TRBD2 might be the D (5 bases). Germline CDR1 KGHSH, CDR2 LQKENI. The CDR3 has 15 amino acids. The CDR3 loop reads CASSLPGSDEGLRVF. The CDR3 DNA is TGTGCCAGCTCACTACCAGGCAGCGATGAGGGTTTGAGGGTCTTC.

This clonotype has a count of ten or more. In DNA, the CDR3 is TGTGCCAGTAGTATTCTCCCGGGTCCGGGCTCACCCCTCCACTTT. This encodes CASSILPGPGSPLHF. V is TRBV19 and J is TRBJ1-6; D remains ambiguous. V was shortened by 3 bases and J by 10 bases, with 16 bases between the two germline ends. Germline CDR1 is LNHDA and CDR2 is SQIVND (reference sequence). The CDR3 spans 15 residues.

CDR3 coding DNA: TGTGCCAGCAGCTTAGGCGCGGGAGGGATCGCCAAAAACATTCAGTACTTC. It codes for CASSLGAGGIAKNIQYF. V usage is TRBV7-9 and J usage is TRBJ2-4, with 9 nucleotides matching TRBD2. The CDR3 extends over 17 amino acids. V gave up 1 base and J gave up 1 base; unmatched junction bases: 5. Per the germline V gene, CDR1 is SEHNR and CDR2 is FQNEAQ (reference sequence).

This clonotype was observed many times. The chain combines TRBV27 with TRBJ1-2; D not resolved. CDR1 is MNHEY and CDR2 is SMNVEV in the germline V gene (reference sequence). The ends were cut back, 6 bases at V and 0 bases at J, with 14 bases in the middle. The CDR3 sequence is 15 residues long. The CDR3 reads CASRVFPGANYGYTF. The DNA for the CDR3 is TGTGCCAGCAGGGTGTTCCCGGGAGCTAACTATGGCTACACCTTC.

The chain is built from TRBV6-1 and TRBJ2-5, with 10 bases identical to TRBD2. The J segment lost 0 bases and the V segment lost 3 bases, leaving 7 bases of the junction unmatched. The CDR3 runs 17 residues. In germline, CDR1 is MNHNS, CDR2 SASEGT. The CDR3 protein is CASSDDDSGRHQETQYF. For the CDR3, the DNA is TGTGCCAGCAGTGATGACGATAGCGGGAGGCACCAAGAGACCCAGTACTTC.

The rearrangement joins TRBV27 to TRBJ2-1; D may be TRBD2 (5 bases). This CDR3 contains 14 residues. Germline CDR1 is MNHEY and CDR2 is SMNVEV (reference sequence). V lost 6 bases and J 8 bases, leaving 17 bases between the germline ends. The CDR3 is CASRTEADSHEQFF. CDR3 nucleotides: TGTGCCAGCAGGACCGAAGCGGACTCCCATGAGCAGTTCTTC.